These T cell receptor beta chains were read from a single sample in a study of T cell responses to AZD1222 COVID-19 vaccine. Assay: immunoSEQ multiplex PCR; the TCRdb copy retains only in-frame clones and omits some. The data show more than 70,000 clones, 70% to 90% seen once. The sequenced sample was peripheral blood, obtained on day 0 of AZD1222 vaccination. All receptors derive from an adult in good health. Both conserved end residues are part of each CDR3. D genes are given only for firm matches. The size entry is marked missing in some rows and otherwise reads once, few, many or a size class.

TRBJ1-4	TRBV3-1/TRBV3-2	-	-	CASSRQVANEKLFF	TGTGCCAGCAGCCGACAGGTTGCTAATGAAAAACTGTTTTTT
TRBJ1-2	TRBV3-1/TRBV3-2	-	-	CASSQGTVNYGYTF	TGTGCCAGCAGCCAAGGGACAGTAAACTATGGCTACACCTTC
TRBJ1-6	TRBV7-8	-	TRBD1	CASSLGGTESPLHF	TGTGCCAGCAGCTTAGGAGGGACAGAATCACCCCTCCACTTT
TRBJ1-1	TRBV27	few	-	CASSSPLEGVEAFF	TGTGCCAGCAGCTCCCCCCTCGAAGGCGTTGAAGCTTTCTTT
TRBJ2-3	TRBV5-5	-	-	CASSLYTGRRTDTQYF	TGTGCCAGCAGCTTATATACAGGGCGCCGCACAGATACGCAGTATTTT
TRBJ2-1	TRBV27	-	TRBD2	CASSLRRLAGEFEQFF	TGTGCCAGCAGTTTAAGGCGACTAGCGGGAGAGTTTGAGCAGTTCTTC
TRBJ2-7	TRBV4-1	-	-	CASSQRRTDEQYF	TGCGCCAGCAGCCAACGCCGAACGGACGAGCAGTACTTC
TRBJ2-1	TRBV9	-	TRBD2	CASSHRTSGYNEQFF	TGTGCCAGCAGCCACAGGACTAGCGGTTACAATGAGCAGTTCTTC
TRBJ1-4	TRBV28	-	-	CASSPRVPTNEKLFF	TGTGCCAGCAGTCCCAGGGTTCCCACTAATGAAAAACTGTTTTTT
TRBJ1-4	TRBV5-1	-	TRBD1	CASSETGRGTNEKLFF	TGCGCCAGCAGCGAGACAGGGAGGGGAACTAATGAAAAACTGTTTTTT
TRBJ1-4	TRBV30	-	TRBD1	CAWTGQGILGPRF	TGTGCCTGGACCGGACAGGGTATACTCGGCCCCCGTTTT
TRBJ2-7	TRBV6-6	-	TRBD1	CASSLRDSQYF	TGTGCCAGCAGTCTCCGGGACAGCCAGTACTTC
TRBJ1-2	TRBV4-1	-	-	CASSQGEVYGYTF	TGCGCCAGCAGCCAAGGGGAGGTCTATGGCTACACCTTC
TRBJ2-7	TRBV6-1	-	TRBD1	CASSEDSTGEDEQYF	TGTGCCAGCAGTGAAGATTCGACAGGGGAAGACGAGCAGTACTTC
TRBJ1-4	TRBV3-1/TRBV3-2	-	TRBD1	CASRRRTGDEKLFF	TGTGCCAGCAGGCGTAGGACAGGAGATGAAAAACTGTTTTTT
TRBJ2-7	TRBV5-6	-	TRBD2	CASSPGLAGVSEQYF	TGTGCCAGCAGCCCGGGACTAGCGGGAGTGAGCGAGCAGTACTTC
TRBJ2-1	TRBV7-3	-	-	CASSLRGAEQFF	TGTGCCAGCAGCTTACGGGGGGCGGAGCAGTTCTTC
TRBJ2-2	TRBV19	-	-	CAAQIPNTGELFF	TGTGCCGCACAAATCCCGAACACCGGGGAGCTGTTTTTT
TRBJ1-2	TRBV2	-	TRBD1	CASSARTGVSGYTF	TGTGCCAGCAGTGCCCGGACAGGGGTGAGTGGCTACACCTTC
TRBJ1-6	TRBV7-2	-	-	CASSLANRLNSPLHF	TGTGCCAGCAGCTTAGCCAACAGGCTGAATTCACCCCTCCACTTT
TRBJ1-2	TRBV18	-	-	CASSPGQPRTNYGYTF	TGTGCCAGCTCACCTGGACAGCCCCGGACTAACTATGGCTACACCTTC
TRBJ1-3	TRBV9	-	-	CASSSGNTIYF	TGTGCCAGCAGCTCTGGAAACACCATATATTTT
TRBJ2-5	TRBV19	-	TRBD2	CASSIAAGGGVWVETQYF	TGTGCCAGTAGTATAGCGGCGGGAGGGGGTGTCTGGGTAGAGACCCAGTACTTC
TRBJ2-1	TRBV7-9	-	TRBD2	CATEFLTSGRTYNEQFF	TGTGCCACGGAGTTTCTTACTAGCGGGAGAACCTACAATGAGCAGTTCTTC
TRBJ1-1	TRBV7-3	-	-	CASSLGTLNTEAFF	TGTGCCAGCAGCTTAGGGACCTTGAACACTGAAGCTTTCTTT
TRBJ1-1	TRBV3-1/TRBV3-2	-	-	CASSRGRVEAFF	TGTGCCAGCAGCCGAGGCCGGGTAGAAGCTTTCTTT
TRBJ1-1	TRBV10-3	few	-	CAISESLGEAFF	TGTGCCATCAGTGAGTCGCTGGGGGAAGCTTTCTTT
TRBJ1-2	TRBV30	-	-	CASPRGGPDGYGYTF	TGTGCCTCCCCCCGGGGGGGGCCCGATGGGTATGGCTACACCTTC